Sequencing of this TCR beta chain was carried out in a study of blood T cells in healthy people across ages. Primed by a sample-barcoded 5' primer and a J-beta primer mix, a second PCR proceeded for roughly 7 to 12 cycles. Every single cDNA molecule received a tag from a template-switch adaptor with 12 random nucleotides. TCRdb processed the 5' RACE reads anew with MiXCR; each CDR3 protein has one entry. This table has approximately 880,000 distinct CDR3 sequences, 48% appearing once. Germline V lookup: CDR1 KGHSH, CDR2 LQKENI. CDR3 size: 13 residues. The V gene lost 3 bases and the J gene lost 6 bases, with 10 bases spanning the gap.

The rearrangement joins TRBV18 to TRBJ2-3; D is unresolved. Specimen: blood. The receptor comes from a young man in good health. CDR3 nucleotide sequence: TGTGCCAGCTCACCCCTGGTCCGGGATACGCAGTATTTT. This codes for CASSPLVRDTQYF.